The present entry profiles one T cell receptor (beta chain) with its context. Its antigen is undetermined. TCRdb redid the calling of the reads with MiXCR, one entry per CDR3 protein. The sample includes just under 550,000 distinct CDR3 sequences, about 26% of them seen just once. This entry comes from a study of T cell repertoires in cytomegalovirus infection. Study results and caveats: The study identified carriers of CMV plus the relevant HLA from cumulative public TCR beta family frequency.

Input material: PBMCs. The clonotype was recovered from a human donor in good health (CMV status not recorded). Some clones in this sample may be carry-over from other donors' samples.

For the CDR3, the DNA is TGCAGCGTAGTAGCGGGAGCTTACAATGAGCAGTTCTTC. This encodes CSVVAGAYNEQFF. V gene TRBV29-1 combines with J gene TRBJ2-1, with 9 bases fitting TRBD2. The CDR3 is made up of 13 amino acids. The J segment lost 4 bases and the V segment lost 6 bases, leaving 4 bases of the junction unmatched. CDR1 SQVTM and CDR2 ANQGSEA come from the germline V gene.